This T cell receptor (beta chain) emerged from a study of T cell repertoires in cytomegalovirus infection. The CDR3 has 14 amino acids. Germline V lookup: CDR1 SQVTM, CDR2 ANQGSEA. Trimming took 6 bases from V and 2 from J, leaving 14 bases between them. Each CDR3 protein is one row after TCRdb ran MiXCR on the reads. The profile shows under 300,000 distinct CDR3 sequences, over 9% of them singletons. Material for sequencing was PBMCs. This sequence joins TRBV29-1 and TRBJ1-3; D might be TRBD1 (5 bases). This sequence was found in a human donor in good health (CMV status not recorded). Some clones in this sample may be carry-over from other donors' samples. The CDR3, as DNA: TGCAGCGTCCGGACATTGTCGGCTGGAAACACCATATATTTT. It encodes CSVRTLSAGNTIYF.